The rows below give T cell receptor beta chains drawn from one sample of a study of control samples from healthy donors and cancer patients. Assay used: immunoSEQ multiplex PCR; TCRdb lists only in-frame clones, some missing. The sample carries tens of thousands of clones, 90% to 95% recorded once. Source material: blood. These TCRs come from a man aged 50 to 59 in good health. CDR3s include the opening cysteine and the closing phenylalanine or tryptophan. A D gene is named only where the DNA matches it firmly. Not all rows give a size; the values are once, few, many and, for expanded clones, a class.

clone_size j_call v_call d_call cdr3_nt cdr3_aa
. TRBJ2-3 TRBV29-1 TRBD1 TGCAGCGTTGCCAGGACAGGGGGCACAGATACGCAGTATTTT CSVARTGGTDTQYF
. TRBJ2-1 TRBV7-9 . TGTGCCAGCAGCTCCGTGGCGGTCTGGGAGCAGTTCTTC CASSSVAVWEQFF
. TRBJ1-1 TRBV5-1 . TGCGCCAGCAGCCCGACAGGACAACACACTGAAGCTTTCTTT CASSPTGQHTEAFF
. TRBJ1-1 TRBV2 . TGTGCCAGCACCTGGGGTGGTAGGGAGACTGAAGCTTTCTTT CASTWGGRETEAFF
. TRBJ1-4 TRBV5-6 TRBD1 TGTGCCAGCACCCAGGGGGATGCAACTAATGAAAAACTGTTTTTT CASTQGDATNEKLFF
. TRBJ1-1 TRBV6-5 . TGTGCCAGCTCTTTTCGGGGGCTTAACACTGAAGCTTTCTTT CASSFRGLNTEAFF
. TRBJ1-5 TRBV27 . TGTGCCAGCAAAACAGGGATTCAGCCCCAGCATTTT CASKTGIQPQHF
. TRBJ1-1 TRBV30 . TGTGCCTGGATTGGACGATTAAGCACTGAAGCTTTCTTT CAWIGRLSTEAFF
. TRBJ1-5 TRBV5-5 TRBD1 TGTGCCAGCAGCTTTTCCTCTATGTCCCGGGACAGGGGATCCCAGCATTTT CASSFSSMSRDRGSQHF
. TRBJ1-5 TRBV3-1/TRBV3-2 . TGTGCCAGCAGCCAAGAGAGGGGGCCCCAGCATTTT CASSQERGPQHF
. TRBJ2-1 TRBV27 . TGTGCCACAGGTCAATACCATGAGCAGTTCTTC CATGQYHEQFF
once TRBJ1-4 TRBV7-2 . TGTGCCAGCAGCGCACAGTCGTTTGAAAAACTGTTTTTT CASSAQSFEKLFF
. TRBJ2-3 TRBV19 . TGTGCCAGTAGGGGGAGTCTAACCACAGATACGCAGTATTTT CASRGSLTTDTQYF
. TRBJ2-3 TRBV4-2 TRBD1 TGTGCCAGCAGCCCGGGACAGGGAAACACAGATACGCAGTATTTT CASSPGQGNTDTQYF
. TRBJ2-3 TRBV12-5 . TGTGCTAGTGGTTTGTACGGTACCACAGATACGCAGTATTTT CASGLYGTTDTQYF
. TRBJ1-2 TRBV2 . TGTGCCAGCAGCGACGAAACGGGGAGTTTCTATGGCTACACCTTC CASSDETGSFYGYTF